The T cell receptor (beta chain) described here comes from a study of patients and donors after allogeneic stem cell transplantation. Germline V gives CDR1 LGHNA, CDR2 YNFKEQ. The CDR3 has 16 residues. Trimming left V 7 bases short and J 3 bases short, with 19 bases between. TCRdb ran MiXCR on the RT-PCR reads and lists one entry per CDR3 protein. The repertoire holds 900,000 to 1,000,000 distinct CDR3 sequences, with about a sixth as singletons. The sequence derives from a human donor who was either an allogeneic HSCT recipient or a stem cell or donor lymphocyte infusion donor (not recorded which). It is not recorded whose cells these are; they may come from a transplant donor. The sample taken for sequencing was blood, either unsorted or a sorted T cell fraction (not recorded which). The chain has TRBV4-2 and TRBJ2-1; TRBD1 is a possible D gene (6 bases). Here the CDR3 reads CASIGTQRGIYNEQFF. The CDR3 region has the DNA TGTGCCAGCATTGGGACACAACGAGGGATCTACAATGAGCAGTTCTTC.